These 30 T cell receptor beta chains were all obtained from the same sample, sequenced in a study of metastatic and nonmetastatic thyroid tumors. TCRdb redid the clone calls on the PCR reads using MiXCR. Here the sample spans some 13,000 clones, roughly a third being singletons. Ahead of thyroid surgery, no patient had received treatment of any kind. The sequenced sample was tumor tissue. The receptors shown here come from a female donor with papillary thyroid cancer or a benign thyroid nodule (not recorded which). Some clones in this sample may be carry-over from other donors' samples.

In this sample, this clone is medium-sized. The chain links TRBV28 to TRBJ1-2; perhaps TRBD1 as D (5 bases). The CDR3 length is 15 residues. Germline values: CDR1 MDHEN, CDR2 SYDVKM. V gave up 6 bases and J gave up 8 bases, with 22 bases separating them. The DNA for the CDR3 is TGTGCCAGCAGCCAAGCAGATTCAGGGTTTGGAGGCTACACCTTC. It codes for CASSQADSGFGGYTF.

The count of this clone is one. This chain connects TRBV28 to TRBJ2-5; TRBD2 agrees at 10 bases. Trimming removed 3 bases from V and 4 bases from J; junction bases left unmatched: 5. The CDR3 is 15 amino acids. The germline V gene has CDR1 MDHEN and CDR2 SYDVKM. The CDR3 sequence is CASSLGAGGGETQYF. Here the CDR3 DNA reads TGTGCCAGCAGTTTGGGAGCGGGAGGGGGAGAGACCCAGTACTTC.

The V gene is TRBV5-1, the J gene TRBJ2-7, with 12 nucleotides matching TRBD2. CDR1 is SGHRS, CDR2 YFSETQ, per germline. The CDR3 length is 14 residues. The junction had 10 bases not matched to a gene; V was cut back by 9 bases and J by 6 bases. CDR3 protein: CATRTTSGSIEQYF. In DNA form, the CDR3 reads TGCGCCACAAGGACGACTAGCGGGAGTATCGAGCAGTACTTC.

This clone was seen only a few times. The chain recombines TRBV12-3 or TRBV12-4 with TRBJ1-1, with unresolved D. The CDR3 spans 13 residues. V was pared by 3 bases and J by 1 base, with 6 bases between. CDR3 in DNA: TGTGCCAGCAGTTTGGGCCCGAACACTGAAGCTTTCTTT. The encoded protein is CASSLGPNTEAFF.

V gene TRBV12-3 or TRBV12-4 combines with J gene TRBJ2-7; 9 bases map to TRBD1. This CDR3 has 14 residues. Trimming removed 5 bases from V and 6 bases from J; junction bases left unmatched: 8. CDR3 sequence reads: CASSPSGQGIEQYF. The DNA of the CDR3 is TGTGCCAGCAGTCCCTCGGGACAGGGAATCGAGCAGTACTTC.

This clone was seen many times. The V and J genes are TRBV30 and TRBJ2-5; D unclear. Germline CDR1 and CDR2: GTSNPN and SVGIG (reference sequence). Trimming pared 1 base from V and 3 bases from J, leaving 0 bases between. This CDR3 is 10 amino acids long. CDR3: CAWSEETQYF. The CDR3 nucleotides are TGTGCCTGGAGTGAAGAGACCCAGTACTTC.

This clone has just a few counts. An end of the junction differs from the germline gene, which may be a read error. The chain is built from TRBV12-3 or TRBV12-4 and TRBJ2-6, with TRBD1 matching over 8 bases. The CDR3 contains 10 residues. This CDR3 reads CASSLRTGTF. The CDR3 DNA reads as TGTGCCAGCAGTTTGAGGACAGGGACGTTC.

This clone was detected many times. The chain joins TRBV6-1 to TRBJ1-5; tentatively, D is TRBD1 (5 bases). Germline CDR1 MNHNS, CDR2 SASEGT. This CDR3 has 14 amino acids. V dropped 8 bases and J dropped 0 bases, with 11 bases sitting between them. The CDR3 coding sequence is TGTGCCAGCCGGGACGGGTATAGCAATCAGCCCCAGCATTTT. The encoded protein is CASRDGYSNQPQHF.

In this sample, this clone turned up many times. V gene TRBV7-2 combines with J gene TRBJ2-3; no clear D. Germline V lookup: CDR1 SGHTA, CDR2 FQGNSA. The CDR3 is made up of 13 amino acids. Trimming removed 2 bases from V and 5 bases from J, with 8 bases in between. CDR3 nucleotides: TGTGCCAGCAGCTTACCCCCAGTAGATACGCAGTATTTT. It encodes CASSLPPVDTQYF.

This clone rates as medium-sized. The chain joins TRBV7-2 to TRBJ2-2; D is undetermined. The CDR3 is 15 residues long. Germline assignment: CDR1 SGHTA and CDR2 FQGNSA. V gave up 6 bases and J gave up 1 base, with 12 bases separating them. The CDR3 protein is CASSRAPLNTGELFF. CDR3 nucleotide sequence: TGTGCCAGCAGTCGAGCCCCATTGAACACCGGGGAGCTGTTTTTT.

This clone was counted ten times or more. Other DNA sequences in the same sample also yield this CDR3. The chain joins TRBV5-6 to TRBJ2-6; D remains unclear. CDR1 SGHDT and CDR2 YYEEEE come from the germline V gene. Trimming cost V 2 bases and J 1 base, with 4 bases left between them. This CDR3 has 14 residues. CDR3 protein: CASSFASGANVLTF. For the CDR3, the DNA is TGTGCCAGCAGCTTTGCTTCTGGGGCCAACGTCCTGACTTTC.

CDR3 in amino acids: CSATPGQGYEQYF. The CDR3 nucleotides are TGCAGTGCTACCCCGGGACAGGGCTACGAGCAGTACTTC. The V call is TRBV20-1, the J call TRBJ2-7, with TRBD1 identical over 9 bases. J gave up 3 bases and V 4 bases, and 4 bases lay outside the gene matches. The length of the CDR3 is 13 residues. The germline gives CDR1 DFQATT, CDR2 SNEGSKA (reference sequence).

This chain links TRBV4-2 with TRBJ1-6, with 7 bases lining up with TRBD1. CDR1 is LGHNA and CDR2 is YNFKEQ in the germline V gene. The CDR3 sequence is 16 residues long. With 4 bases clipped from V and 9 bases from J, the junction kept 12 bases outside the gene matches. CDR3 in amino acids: CASSLLTGSESSPLHF. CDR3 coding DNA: TGTGCCAGCAGCCTATTGACAGGGTCGGAAAGTTCACCCCTCCACTTT.

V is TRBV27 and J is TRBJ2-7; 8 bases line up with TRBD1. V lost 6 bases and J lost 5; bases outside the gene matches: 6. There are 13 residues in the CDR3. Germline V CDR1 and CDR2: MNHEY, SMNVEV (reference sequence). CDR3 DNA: TGTGCCAGCAGGTATGGACAGGGAGACGAGCAGTACTTC. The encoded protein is CASRYGQGDEQYF.

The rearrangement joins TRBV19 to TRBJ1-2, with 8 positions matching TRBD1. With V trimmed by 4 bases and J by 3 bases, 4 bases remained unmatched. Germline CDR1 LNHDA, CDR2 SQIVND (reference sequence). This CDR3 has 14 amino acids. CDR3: CASSTGGAYYGYTF. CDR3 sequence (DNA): TGTGCCAGTAGTACAGGGGGCGCTTACTATGGCTACACCTTC.

For the CDR3, the DNA is TGTGCCACCAGTGATCATAGGGCCGCACTTAGCAATCAGCCCCAGCATTTT. Amino acid sequence: CATSDHRAALSNQPQHF. V gene TRBV24-1 combines with J gene TRBJ1-5; unclear D gene. This CDR3 spans 17 amino acids. The ends were cut back, 3 bases at V and 0 bases at J, with 14 bases in the middle. The germline V gene has CDR1 KGHDR and CDR2 SFDVKD.

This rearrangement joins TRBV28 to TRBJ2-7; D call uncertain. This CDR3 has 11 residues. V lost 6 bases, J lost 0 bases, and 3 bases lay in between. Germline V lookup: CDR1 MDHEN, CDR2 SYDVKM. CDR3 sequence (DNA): TGTGCCAGCAGCCACTCCTACGAGCAGTACTTC. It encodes CASSHSYEQYF.

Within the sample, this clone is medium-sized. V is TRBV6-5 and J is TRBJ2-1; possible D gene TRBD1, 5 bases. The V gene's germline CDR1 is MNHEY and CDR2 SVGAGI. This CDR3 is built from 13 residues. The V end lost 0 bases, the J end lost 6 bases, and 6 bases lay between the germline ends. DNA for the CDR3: TGTGCCAGCAGTTACTCGACAGCCAATGAGCAGTTCTTC. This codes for CASSYSTANEQFF.

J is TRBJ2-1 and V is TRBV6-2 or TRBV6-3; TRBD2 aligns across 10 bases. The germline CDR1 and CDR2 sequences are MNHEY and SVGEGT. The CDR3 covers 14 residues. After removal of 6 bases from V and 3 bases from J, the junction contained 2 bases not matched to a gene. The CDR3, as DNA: TGTGCCAGCAGCCGGACTAGCGGCTACAATGAGCAGTTCTTC. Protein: CASSRTSGYNEQFF.

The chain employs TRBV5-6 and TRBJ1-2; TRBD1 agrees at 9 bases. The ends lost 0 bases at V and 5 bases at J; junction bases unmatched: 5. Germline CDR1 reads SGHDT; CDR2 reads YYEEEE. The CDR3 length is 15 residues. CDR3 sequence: CASSLAWGTGYGYTF. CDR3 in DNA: TGTGCCAGCAGCTTGGCGTGGGGGACAGGGTATGGCTACACCTTC.

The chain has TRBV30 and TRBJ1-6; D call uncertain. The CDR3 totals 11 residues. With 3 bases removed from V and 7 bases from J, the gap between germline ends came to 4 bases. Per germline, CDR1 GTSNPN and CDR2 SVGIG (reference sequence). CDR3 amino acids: CAWSGNSPLHF. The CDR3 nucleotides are TGTGCCTGGAGCGGGAATTCACCCCTCCACTTT.

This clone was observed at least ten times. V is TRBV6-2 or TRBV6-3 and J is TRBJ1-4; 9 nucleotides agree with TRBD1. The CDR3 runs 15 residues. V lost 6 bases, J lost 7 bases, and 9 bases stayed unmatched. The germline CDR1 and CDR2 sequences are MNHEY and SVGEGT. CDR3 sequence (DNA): TGTGCCAGCAGAGCATCCGGGACAGGGACTGAAAAACTGTTTTTT. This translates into CASRASGTGTEKLFF.

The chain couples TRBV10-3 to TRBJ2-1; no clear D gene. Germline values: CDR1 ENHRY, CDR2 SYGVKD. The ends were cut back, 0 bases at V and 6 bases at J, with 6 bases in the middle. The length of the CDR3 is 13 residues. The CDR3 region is CAISESSRNEQFF. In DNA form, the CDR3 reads TGTGCCATCAGTGAGTCGTCACGCAATGAGCAGTTCTTC.

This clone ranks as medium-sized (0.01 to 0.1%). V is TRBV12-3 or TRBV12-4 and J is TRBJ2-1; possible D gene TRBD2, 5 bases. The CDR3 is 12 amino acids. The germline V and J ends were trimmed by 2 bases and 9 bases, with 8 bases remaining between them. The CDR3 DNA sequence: TGTGCCAGCAGTTTAACTGGGAGTGAGCAGTTCTTC. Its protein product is CASSLTGSEQFF.

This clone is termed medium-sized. The CDR3: CASSSLTGEDYGYTF. Here the CDR3 DNA reads TGTGCCAGCAGTTCCCTAACGGGGGAGGACTATGGCTACACCTTC. V gene TRBV27 combines with J gene TRBJ1-2; D possibly corresponds to TRBD1 (5 bases). This CDR3 is built from 15 residues. Germline V gene lookup returns CDR1 MNHEY and CDR2 SMNVEV (reference sequence). V was trimmed by 4 bases and J by 3 bases, leaving 15 bases between them.

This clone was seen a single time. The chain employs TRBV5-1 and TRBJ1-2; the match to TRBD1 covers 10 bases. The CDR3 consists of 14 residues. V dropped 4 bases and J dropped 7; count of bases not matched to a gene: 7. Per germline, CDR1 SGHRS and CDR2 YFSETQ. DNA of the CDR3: TGCGCCAGCAGCCGTGACAGGGGGCGGGCTGGCTACACCTTC. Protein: CASSRDRGRAGYTF. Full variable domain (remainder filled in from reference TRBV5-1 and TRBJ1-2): KAGVTQTPRYLIKTRGQQVTLSCSPISGHRSVSWYQQTPGQGLQFLFEYFSETQRNKGNFPGRFSGRQFSNSRSEMNVSTLELGDSALYLCASSRDRGRAGYTFGSGTRLTVV.

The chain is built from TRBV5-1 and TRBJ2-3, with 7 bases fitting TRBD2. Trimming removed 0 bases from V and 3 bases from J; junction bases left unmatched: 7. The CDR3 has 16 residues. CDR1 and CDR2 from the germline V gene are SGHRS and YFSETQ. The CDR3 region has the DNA TGCGCCAGCAGCTTGGAAGCGGGAAGGGTAACAGATACGCAGTATTTT. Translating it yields CASSLEAGRVTDTQYF.

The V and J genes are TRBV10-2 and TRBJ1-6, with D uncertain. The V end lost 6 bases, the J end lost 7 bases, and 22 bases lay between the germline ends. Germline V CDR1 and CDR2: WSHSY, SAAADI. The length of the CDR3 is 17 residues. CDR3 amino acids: CASSPWERPNRNSPLHF. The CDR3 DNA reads TGCGCCAGCAGCCCTTGGGAGCGTCCTAATAGGAATTCACCCCTCCACTTT.

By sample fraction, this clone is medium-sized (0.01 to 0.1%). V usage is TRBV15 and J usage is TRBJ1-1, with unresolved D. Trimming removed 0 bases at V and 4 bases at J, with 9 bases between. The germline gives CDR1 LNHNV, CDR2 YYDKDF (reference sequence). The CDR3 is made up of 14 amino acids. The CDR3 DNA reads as TGTGCCACCAGCAGAGATTCGGCAGGCACTGAAGCTTTCTTT. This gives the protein CATSRDSAGTEAFF.

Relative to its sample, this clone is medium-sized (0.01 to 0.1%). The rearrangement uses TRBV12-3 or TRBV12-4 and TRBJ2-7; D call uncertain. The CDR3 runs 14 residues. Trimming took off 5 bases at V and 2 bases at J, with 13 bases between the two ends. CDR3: CASSRVQSTYEQYF. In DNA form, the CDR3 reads TGTGCCAGCAGTCGCGTCCAGTCGACCTACGAGCAGTACTTC.